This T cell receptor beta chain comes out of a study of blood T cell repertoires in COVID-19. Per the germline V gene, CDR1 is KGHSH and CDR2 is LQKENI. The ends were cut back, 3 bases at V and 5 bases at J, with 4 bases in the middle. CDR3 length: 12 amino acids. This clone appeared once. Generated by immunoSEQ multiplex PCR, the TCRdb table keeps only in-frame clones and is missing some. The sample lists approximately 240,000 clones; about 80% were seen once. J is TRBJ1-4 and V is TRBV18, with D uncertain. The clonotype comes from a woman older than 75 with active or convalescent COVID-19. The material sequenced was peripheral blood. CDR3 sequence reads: CASSPENEKLFF. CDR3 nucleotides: TGTGCCAGCTCACCGGAGAATGAAAAACTGTTTTTT.